The entry that follows covers one T cell receptor beta chain sequence. It lacks a known antigen. There are no base qualities to consult, and no much larger clone falls within one base. In total, more than 500 healthy bone marrow donors made up the cohort. At the time of sampling, all cohort members were nominally healthy, though unrecorded immune exposures were likely present. The donor was CMV seropositive and belonged to the group of over 250 seropositive cohort members. A peripheral blood sample was provided by each donor, and peripheral blood mononuclear cells were used for TCR beta sequencing. Genomic DNA was extracted from the blood cell samples with the Qiagen DNeasy Blood Extraction Kit. The germline V gene yields MNHEY for CDR1 and SVGAGI for CDR2. V is shortened by 6 bases, J by 1 base, and the region joining them spans 12 bases. The CDR3 has 15 amino acids, counting the end cysteine and phenylalanine. Kept here is only the CDR3 DNA, which spans 45 bases and is read in frame from base 1.

This record belongs to a study of cytomegalovirus exposure and HLA in healthy donors (dated by TCRdb to about 2017). Regarding the research as a whole: According to an earlier analysis of a few hundred of the donors, 150 million to 200 million T cells yielded 90 million to 140 million unique TCR beta sequences and 276 Gb of sequence data. Approximately 300 gigabases of sequencing data and 70 million to 95 million unique TCR sequences made up an early release that covered some 640 HLA-typed donors. The study used immunosequencing to profile the T cell repertoires of approximately 630 subjects and linked those repertoires to cytomegalovirus serostatus. The study was designed to test whether signatures of past pathogen exposure could be identified by cataloging public T cell receptors. Among around 400 genotyped donors of the cohort, an average of about 220,000 unique TCR beta nucleotide sequences was sequenced per donor, of which approximately 19% were non-productive. Of the 300 to 500 genotyped donors, 65% to 90% were placed in the genetic ancestry cluster associated with self-reported Caucasian donors. An earlier analysis of some 500 of the donors applied high-throughput TCR beta sequencing to assess whether each TCR beta V gene segment acted as functional or pseudogenic. Along with the approximately 600-subject first cohort, a separate validation cohort of around 120 different subjects was used. In a later genetic analysis, genome-wide SNP genotypes for about 60% of the 666 donors were used, and that subset was treated as a discovery cohort. All discovery cohort repertoires had been generated on a single sequencing platform. Donor age, sex, ethnicity and CMV serostatus were compiled alongside the repertoire data. The number of typed donors differed by locus: roughly 620-640 for A, B, C, DRB1 and DQB1; 500 to 550 for DQA1; approximately 610 for DPA1; and about 450 for DPB1. To predict cytomegalovirus infection status, the study combined high-throughput TCR immunosequencing, statistical association of individual TCRs with disease status, and machine learning. In the later analysis, no new phenotypic data were used to find candidate immune exposures; instead, reliance was placed on TCR beta sequences and their occurrence across donors. Roughly 5 DR-DQ haplotypes were handled as single units for association and clustering, since linkage in the cohort was strong. HLA typing included class I and class II loci at four-digit resolution. To study patterns of TCR occurrence, a later analysis re-analyzed previously published TCR beta repertoires from 666 donors and added high-resolution HLA genotyping.

To prepare the library, the immunoSEQ multiplex PCR assay was applied. For the multiplex PCR, a mixture combining 60 forward primers for TCR Vbeta segments and 13 reverse primers for TCR Jbeta segments was used. The CDR3 region of rearranged TCR beta genes was amplified from genomic DNA by a multiplex PCR assay. The Illumina HiSeq System was used to sequence the amplified TCR beta libraries as 87-base-pair reads. The study's own analysis went as follows. In a later analysis, tens of millions of unique TCR beta chains were counted across the approximately 670 repertoires, and approximately 11 million of these chains were shared by at least two donors. Raw reads were error-corrected and collapsed into unique sequences by a nearest-neighbor algorithm in which closely related sequences were merged to remove PCR and sequencing errors. Alignment of CDR3 sequences to IMGT reference sequences was used to assign V, D and J gene segments. For a sequence to be retained, a match of at least six nucleotides to both a V gene segment and a J gene segment was required. A rearrangement counted as productive if the CDR3 had no stop codons and remained in frame with V and J, and every other rearrangement counted as non-productive. CDR3 was defined according to IMGT convention as the region running from the second conserved V-encoded cysteine to the conserved J-encoded phenylalanine. In an earlier analysis of 500 to 650 of the donors, sequences lacking an unambiguous match to a single V gene segment were excluded. An earlier analysis of several hundred of the donors called V segments functional above 56.7% productive rearrangements and segregating when the between-donor standard deviation exceeded 5%. To diagnose cytomegalovirus status from the catalog of TCR beta chain sequences, a statistical classification framework was built. In a later analysis, TCR nucleotide sequences were compared against IMGT/GENE-DB human TR gene sequences so that V and J genes could be assigned. A later analysis assigned CDR3 sequences and most-parsimonious VDJ recombination scenarios with the TCRdist pipeline. In a later analysis, every TCR beta chain was defined by the combination of its CDR3 amino acid sequence and its V-gene family, and reads without a unique V-gene family were dropped. In a later analysis, 450 to 600 highly shared, low-generation-probability nucleotide sequences were removed to address suspected cross-contamination and a sequencing artifact. In a later analysis, a clonal expansion index was calculated for each public chain from normalized within-repertoire ranks of inferred template counts. In a later analysis, generation probabilities were computed using a VDJ recombination model fitted to out-of-frame rearrangements, and the results were checked against IGoR. Hypergeometric tests were used in a later analysis to score TCR-TCR, TCR-HLA and TCR-CMV co-occurrence, with a repertoire-size bias correction applied to the TCR pairs. In a later analysis, false discovery rates were estimated by permuting HLA or CMV assignments 20 times. In a later analysis, co-occurring TCRs were grouped using DBSCAN, with TCRdist sequence similarity added in when clustering inside HLA-allele-positive subsets. Repertoires with fewer than 30,000 or more than 120,000 public chains, plus five repertoires with anomalous nucleotide sharing, were excluded from co-occurrence clustering. TCRdb limited this immuneACCESS table to in-frame rearrangements with V and J called. A share of clones is missing; checked studies link under half to unresolved V genes, and the rest is unexplained. That table is the source of V, J and clone size, and D and trimming were worked out from the DNA. The sample data list 65,000 to 85,000 clones, and about 66% of these were observed just once. The ten largest make up 4.9% of the sample.

Overall results and qualifications from the work: A cluster of highly shared sequence variants was judged likely to represent a technical artifact of the sequencing pipeline. Because some donors lacked HLA typing at each locus, the association tests relied only on the typed subset. In a later analysis, the rate of TCR association differed among HLA loci, with DRB1 alleles having the most associated TCRs and HLA-C alleles having the fewest. Compared with equally common non-associated chains, HLA-associated TCR beta chains in a later analysis were more clonally expanded and had lower generation probabilities. Strong co-occurrence of HLA alleles, especially DR and DQ, made assigning TCR associations to individual alleles difficult. A few of the identified cytomegalovirus-associated TCR beta chains were confirmed in vitro to be specific for cytomegalovirus antigens. In the study, about 150 TCR beta chains were listed as associated with cytomegalovirus. Roughly 15 rarely observed V segments, including chromosome 9 orphons, were excluded from the earlier analysis of 550 to 700 of the donors because counts were too low. Correlated functional status among segregating V segments might be attributable to linkage disequilibrium, but an unknown experimental factor could not be ruled out. An association between a missense DCLRE1C variant and V-gene and J-gene trimming of TCR beta chains was found in a later genetic analysis and replicated in an independent cohort. A further reported finding was that TCR beta sequences accurately predicted the HLA-A and HLA-B alleles for most subjects in the first cohort. Some IMGT-functional V segments, including TRBV6-2 and TRBV6-3, could not be told apart with the 87-base-pair reads, so those segments were excluded. Roughly uniform sequencing depth across donors was assumed in presence/absence analyses, although this assumption may not hold. Cytomegalovirus status was reported to be diagnosed by the classifier with high specificity and sensitivity in both the original and validation cohorts. Most CMV-associated TCR beta chains appeared to be HLA-restricted in a later analysis, and the HLA associations seemed to be driven largely by CMV exposure. A later analysis associated 15,000 to 20,000 TCR beta sequences with specific HLA alleles at a false discovery rate of 0.05. Compared with the approximately 700-donor mean, donors in an Asian-associated ancestry cluster had fewer N-insertions in productive TCRs, according to a later genetic analysis. In a later analysis, several top co-occurrence clusters were reported to appear linked to parvovirus B19, influenza, CMV and Epstein-Barr virus. This cohort had only TCR beta chains sequenced, and the lack of alpha or paired-chain data limited which features could be detected. It was suggested by the authors that the approach could potentially be generalized to other disease states and immunological phenotypes. An earlier analysis of approximately 570 of the donors showed that most TCR beta V segments appeared in productive rearrangements either about 87% or about 30% of the time, which broadly matched IMGT annotations. Immune exposure information for the cohort was limited to CMV serostatus. Most TCR sequences were seen in very few donors, while some public TCRs were found in many individuals.

Recombination linked TRBV6-5 to TRBJ2-2; the best D guess is TRBD2, with 6 bases matching. Source material: PBMCs. This clonotype was sampled from a man in his 60s in good health and CMV-seropositive. For the CDR3, the sequence is CASRREGLNTGELFF. In nucleotide form, the sequence is TGTGCCAGCAGGCGAGAGGGACTGAACACCGGGGAGCTGTTTTTT.